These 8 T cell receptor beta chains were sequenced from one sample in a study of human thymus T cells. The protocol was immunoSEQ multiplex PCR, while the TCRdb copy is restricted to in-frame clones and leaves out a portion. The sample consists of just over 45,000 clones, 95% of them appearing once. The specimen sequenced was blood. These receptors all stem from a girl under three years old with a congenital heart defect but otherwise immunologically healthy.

CDR3 amino acids: CASSPQGFYGYTF. The CDR3 coding sequence is TGTGCCAGCAGTCCCCAGGGCTTCTATGGCTACACCTTC. The rearrangement joins TRBV6-5 to TRBJ1-2; possible D gene TRBD1, 5 bases. CDR3 length equals 13 residues. V was clipped by 5 bases and J by 4 bases, with 11 bases between them. The germline gives CDR1 MNHEY, CDR2 SVGAGI.

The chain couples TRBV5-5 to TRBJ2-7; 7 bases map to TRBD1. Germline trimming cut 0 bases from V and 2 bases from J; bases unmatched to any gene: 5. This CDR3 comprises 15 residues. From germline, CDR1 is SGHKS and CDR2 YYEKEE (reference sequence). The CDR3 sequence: CASSLAPGTAYEQYF. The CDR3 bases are TGTGCCAGCAGCTTGGCTCCTGGGACAGCCTACGAGCAGTACTTC.

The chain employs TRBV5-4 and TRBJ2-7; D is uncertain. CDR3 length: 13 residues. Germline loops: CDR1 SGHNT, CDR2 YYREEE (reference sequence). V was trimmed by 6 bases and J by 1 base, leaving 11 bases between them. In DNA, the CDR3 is TGTGCCAGCAAGTCTTGGAATTCCTACGAGCAGTACTTC. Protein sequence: CASKSWNSYEQYF.

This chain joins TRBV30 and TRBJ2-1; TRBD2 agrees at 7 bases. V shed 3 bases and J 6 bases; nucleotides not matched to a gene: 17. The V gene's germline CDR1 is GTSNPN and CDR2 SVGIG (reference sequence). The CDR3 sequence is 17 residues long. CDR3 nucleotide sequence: TGTGCCTGGAGAGTAGCGTGGCTAGCGGATCACCGCAATGAGCAGTTCTTC. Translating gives CAWRVAWLADHRNEQFF.

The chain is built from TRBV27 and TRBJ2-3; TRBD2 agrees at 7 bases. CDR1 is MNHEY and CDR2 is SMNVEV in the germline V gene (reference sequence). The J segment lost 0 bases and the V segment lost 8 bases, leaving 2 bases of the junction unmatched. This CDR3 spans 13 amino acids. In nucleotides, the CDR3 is TGTGCCAGCCAGCGGGATAGCACAGATACGCAGTATTTT. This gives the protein CASQRDSTDTQYF.

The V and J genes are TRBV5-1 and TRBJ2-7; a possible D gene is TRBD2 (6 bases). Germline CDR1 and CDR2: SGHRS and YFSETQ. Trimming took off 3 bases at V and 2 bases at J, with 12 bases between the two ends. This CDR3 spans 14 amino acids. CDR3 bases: TGCGCCAGCAGCTCCGGGACTCGTACCTACGAGCAGTACTTC. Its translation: CASSSGTRTYEQYF.

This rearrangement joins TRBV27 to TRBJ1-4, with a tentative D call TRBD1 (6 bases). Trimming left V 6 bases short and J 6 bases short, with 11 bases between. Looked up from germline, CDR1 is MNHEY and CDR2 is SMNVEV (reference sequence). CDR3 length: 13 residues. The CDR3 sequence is CASRPTGYEKLFF. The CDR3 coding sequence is TGTGCCAGCAGACCAACAGGGTATGAAAAACTGTTTTTT.

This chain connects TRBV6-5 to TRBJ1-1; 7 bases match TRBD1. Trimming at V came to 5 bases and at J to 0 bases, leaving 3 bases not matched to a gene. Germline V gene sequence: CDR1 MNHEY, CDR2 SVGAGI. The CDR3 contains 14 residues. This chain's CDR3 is CASSRQGLNTEAFF. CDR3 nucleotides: TGTGCCAGCAGTAGACAGGGTCTGAACACTGAAGCTTTCTTT.